Below are 9 T cell receptor beta chains sequenced from a single sample in a study of molecular identifiers for immune sequencing clone quantification (dated by TCRdb to 2016 to 2019). The library was obtained by PCR. The run used a NextSeq 500. The public reads were quality trimmed at Q25 with fastp and then assembled into clones with MiXCR by TCRdb, keeping productive beta chains. Each entry merges the rows of one CDR3 protein and shows their most common DNA and genes. This sample lists around 460,000 distinct CDR3 sequences; 25% were detected once. Over 0.6% of the sample goes to the ten largest clones. Material: naive CD8+ T cells from blood, with Jurkat cell RNA spiked in. This sample's cell subset or site label indicates: FACS-sorted CD8+CD4-CCR7+CD45RA+ naive T cells. These TCRs come from a human donor in good health. Some libraries in this study had Jurkat cell RNA spiked in.

A remark on this clonotype: Just one base apart from a much larger clone, this may be a read error. The gene calls are TRBV28 and TRBJ2-7; D gene unclear. CDR1 MDHEN and CDR2 SYDVKM come from the germline V gene. The CDR3 length is 15 residues. V was cut by 1 base and J by 5 bases, with 15 bases left in between. The CDR3: CASSLYSVPGHEQYF. The DNA of the CDR3 is TGTGCCAGCAGTTTATACTCGGTTCCCGGCCACGAGCAGTACTTC.

This rearrangement joins TRBV4-3 to TRBJ1-1, with a weak D call TRBD1 (5 bases). V lost 0 bases and J 5 bases, leaving 16 bases between the germline ends. CDR1 and CDR2 (germline): LGHNA, YSLEER. The CDR3 is made up of 16 amino acids. For the CDR3, the DNA is TGCGCCAGCAGCCAAGACAGGATGGGGGGGTGGACTGAAGCTTTCTTT. Amino acids: CASSQDRMGGWTEAFF.

There are a few counts of this clonotype. This chain links TRBV28 with TRBJ1-2, with D unclear. Germline V lookup: CDR1 MDHEN, CDR2 SYDVKM. V lost 6 bases and J 3 bases, leaving 14 bases between the germline ends. The CDR3 is 14 amino acids. In DNA, the CDR3 is TGTGCCAGCAGCTTGTCTGGAAATCACTATGGCTACACCTTC. Translating it yields CASSLSGNHYGYTF.

This clonotype came up a few times. The V call is TRBV11-2, the J call TRBJ2-7, with TRBD1 matching over 10 bases. Germline V gene data show CDR1 as SGHAT and CDR2 as FQNNGV. This CDR3 has 16 amino acids. V shed 7 bases and J 6 bases; nucleotides not matched to a gene: 15. The CDR3 spells CASTPPPGQGPSEQYF. The CDR3 DNA reads TGTGCCAGCACCCCCCCACCGGGACAGGGGCCCTCCGAGCAGTACTTC.

This clonotype has only one observation. The chain joins TRBV4-2 to TRBJ2-7, with 10 bases identical to TRBD2. This CDR3 is 16 amino acids long. The germline CDR1 and CDR2 sequences are LGHNA and YNFKEQ. V shed 0 bases and J 3 bases; nucleotides not matched to a gene: 5. The CDR3 protein is CASSQEGPSGGYEQYF. The DNA of the CDR3 is TGTGCCAGCAGCCAAGAAGGGCCTAGCGGGGGCTACGAGCAGTACTTC.

This clonotype has just a few counts. The V and J genes are TRBV6-2 or TRBV6-3 and TRBJ1-6; D might be TRBD1 (5 bases). Germline V gives CDR1 MNHEY, CDR2 SVGEGT. With 5 bases removed from V and 3 bases from J, the gap between germline ends came to 20 bases. The CDR3 has 18 residues. CDR3 DNA sequence: TGTGCCAGCAGTAGATCCGGGACGGTGATCGACTATAATTCACCCCTCCACTTT. Translating it yields CASSRSGTVIDYNSPLHF.

This clonotype has just a few counts. V and J are TRBV4-1 and TRBJ2-1; TRBD2 aligns across 9 bases. The CDR3 consists of 15 residues. Germline CDR1 MGHRA, CDR2 YSYEKL. The V and J ends lost 2 bases and 6 bases, in that order; junction bases with no gene match: 5. CDR3 bases: TGCGCCAGCAGCCAAATAGCGGGAGTCCTCAATGAGCAGTTCTTC. It encodes CASSQIAGVLNEQFF.

To note about this clonotype: A much larger clone lies one base from this, so it may be a read error. The rearrangement joins TRBV7-9 to TRBJ2-2; 7 bases map to TRBD2. The CDR3 totals 17 residues. Germline V CDR1 and CDR2: SEHNR, FQNEAQ (reference sequence). V lost 4 bases and J lost 9; bases outside the gene matches: 17. CDR3 protein: CASSSSAGESYARELFF. CDR3 sequence (DNA): TGTGCCAGCAGCTCATCCGCGGGGGAGAGTTACGCCCGGGAGCTGTTTTTT. The whole variable domain, remainder taken from reference TRBV7-9 and TRBJ2-2, is DTGVSQNPRHKITKRGQNVTFRCDPISEHNRLYWYRQTLGQGPEFLTYFQNEAQLEKSRLLSDRFSAERPKGSFSTLEIQRTEQGDSAMYLCASSSSAGESYARELFFGEGSRLTVL.

Only a few counts were recorded for this clonotype. This chain uses TRBV19 with TRBJ1-5; D may be TRBD1 (6 bases). The CDR3 spans 14 residues. Trimming removed 7 bases at V and 0 bases at J, with 10 bases between. Germline CDR1 and CDR2: LNHDA and SQIVND (reference sequence). The DNA for the CDR3 is TGTGCCAGTATCGACAGGTATAGCAATCAGCCCCAGCATTTT. Protein sequence: CASIDRYSNQPQHF.